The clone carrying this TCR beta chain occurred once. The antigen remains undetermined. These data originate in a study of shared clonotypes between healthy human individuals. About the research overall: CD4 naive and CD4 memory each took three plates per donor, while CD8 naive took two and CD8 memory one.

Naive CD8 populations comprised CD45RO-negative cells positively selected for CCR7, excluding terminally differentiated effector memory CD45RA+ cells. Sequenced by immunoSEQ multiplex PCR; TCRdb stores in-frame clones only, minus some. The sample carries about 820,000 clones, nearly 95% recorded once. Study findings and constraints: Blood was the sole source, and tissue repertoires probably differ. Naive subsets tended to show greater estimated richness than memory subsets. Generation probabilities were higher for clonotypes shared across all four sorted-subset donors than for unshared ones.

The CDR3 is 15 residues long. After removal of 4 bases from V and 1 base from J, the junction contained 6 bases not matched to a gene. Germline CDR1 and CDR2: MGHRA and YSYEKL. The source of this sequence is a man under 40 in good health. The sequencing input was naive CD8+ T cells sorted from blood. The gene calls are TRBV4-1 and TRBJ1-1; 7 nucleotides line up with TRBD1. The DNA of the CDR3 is TGCGCCAGCAGCCCTCGGACAGGCGGGAACACTGAAGCTTTCTTT. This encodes CASSPRTGGNTEAFF.